A selection of T cell receptor beta chains follows, all from one sample in a study of blood T cells in healthy people across ages. TCRdb re-analysed the 5' RACE reads in MiXCR, keeping a single row per CDR3 protein. The data show fewer than 1 million distinct CDR3 sequences, around 43% seen once. Specimen: blood. Receptors were obtained from a man aged 55 to 69 in good health. Both conserved end residues are part of each CDR3. The D gene is left open where the match is weak. Expanded clones are given a class, and other clones once, few, many or no size at all.

>TRBV28|.|.|TRBJ1-2
TGTGCCAGCAGTCGGGGTTGGAGCTATGGCTACACCTTC
CASSRGWSYGYTF
>TRBV20-1|.|.|TRBJ2-1
TGCAGTGCTAGAGATTGGGGAACTAGCAGTTACAATGAGCAGTTCTTC
CSARDWGTSSYNEQFF
>TRBV30|.|.|TRBJ1-2
TGTGCCTGGAGTTTGCAGAACTATGGCTACACCTTC
CAWSLQNYGYTF
>TRBV27|.|few|TRBJ1-6
TGTGCCAGCAGAAGTCAGGGTAGTTCACCCCTCCACTTT
CASRSQGSSPLHF
>TRBV30|.|few|TRBJ2-3
TGTGCCTGGAGCGTACTGGGACTTAACACAGATACGCAGTATTTT
CAWSVLGLNTDTQYF
>TRBV5-5|.|.|TRBJ2-3
TGTGCCAGCAGGGACGGCCTTAGCGATTACACAGATACGCAGTATTTT
CASRDGLSDYTDTQYF
>TRBV11-3|.|.|TRBJ2-2
TGTGCCAGCAGCTTTAATCCCGCGTACACCGGGGAGCTGTTTTTT
CASSFNPAYTGELFF
>TRBV21-1|.|.|TRBJ2-7
TGTGCCAGCAGCAAATTAGGGCGGGGACTAGCGGGGGGGATCCCCTACAATGAGCAGTACTTC
CASSKLGRGLAGGIPYNEQYF
>TRBV20-1|TRBD2|.|TRBJ2-5
TGCAGTGCTTATGCAGCGGGGATCCAAGAGACCCAGTACTTC
CSAYAAGIQETQYF
>TRBV6-2/TRBV6-3|TRBD1|few|TRBJ2-7
TGTGCCAGCGGGTCGTGGACAGGAACCTACGAGCAGTACTTC
CASGSWTGTYEQYF
>TRBV25-1|.|few|TRBJ1-2
TGTGCCAGCAGTCTAGGTAACGGCTATGGCTACACCTTC
CASSLGNGYGYTF
>TRBV15|.|.|TRBJ2-5
TGTGCCACCAGCAGTGAAATCCGACAGCAAGAGACCCAGTACTTC
CATSSEIRQQETQYF
>TRBV4-3|TRBD1|.|TRBJ1-4
TGCGCCAGCAGCCAAGCTGGGCAGGGGGAGAGGAAACTGTTTTTT
CASSQAGQGERKLFF
>TRBV6-2/TRBV6-3|.|.|TRBJ2-7
TGTGCCAGCAGTTACGGGGGCGGCTTCTCCTACGAGCAGTACTTC
CASSYGGGFSYEQYF
>TRBV5-5|TRBD1|.|TRBJ1-5
TGTGCCAGCAGCTTGGGGGGACAGATTAACAATCAGCCCCAGCATTTT
CASSLGGQINNQPQHF
>TRBV20-1|TRBD1|few|TRBJ2-5
TGCAGTGCTAGAGTTTTTGGACAGGGAATGGAGACCCAGTACTTC
CSARVFGQGMETQYF
>TRBV5-1|TRBD1|.|TRBJ1-4
TGCGCCAGCAGCTTGGCCGTGGGGACAGACCTTAATGAAAAACTGTTTTTT
CASSLAVGTDLNEKLFF
>TRBV7-2|TRBD2|.|TRBJ2-7
TGTGCCAGCAGCTTAGGGCGTTCAAGCGGGGGAGGGCGAATCTACGAGCAGTACTTC
CASSLGRSSGGGRIYEQYF
>TRBV12-3/TRBV12-4|.|few|TRBJ2-7
TGTGCCAGCAGTTTAAACCGCTGGGGTGAGCAGTACTTC
CASSLNRWGEQYF
>TRBV10-3|.|once|TRBJ1-6
TGTGCCATCAGTGATTCAGGGAATTCATCCCTCCACTTT
CAISDSGNSSLHF
>TRBV20-1|.|.|TRBJ1-5
TGCAGTGCTCGAGGGGCAGGGTATAGCAATCAGCCCCAGCATTTT
CSARGAGYSNQPQHF
>TRBV5-1|.|.|TRBJ2-7
TGCGCCAGCAGATGGGACGGGGGAACCTACGAGCAGTACTTC
CASRWDGGTYEQYF
>TRBV20-1|TRBD1|.|TRBJ1-6
TGCAGTGCTAGAGTTGGGACAGGGGGCTTATCGGCACCCCTCCACTTT
CSARVGTGGLSAPLHF
>TRBV7-2|.|few|TRBJ2-7
TGTGCCAGCAGCTTAGCCGGGACGGCTATCTTCTACGAGCAGTACTTC
CASSLAGTAIFYEQYF
>TRBV4-2|TRBD2|.|TRBJ2-5
TGTGCCAGCAGCCAAAATATAGCGGGGGGGCGGGAGACCCAGTACTTC
CASSQNIAGGRETQYF
>TRBV10-3|.|.|TRBJ1-1
TGTGCCAGGAGGGATACCGTGAACACTGAAGCTTTCTTT
CARRDTVNTEAFF
>TRBV6-5|.|few|TRBJ2-5
TGTGCCAGCAGTTACACAGGGTGGGGTCGAGAGACCCAGTACTTC
CASSYTGWGRETQYF
>TRBV6-2/TRBV6-3|.|.|TRBJ1-5
TGTGCCAGCAGTTACTCGAACCGCGGACAGCCCCAGCATTTT
CASSYSNRGQPQHF
>TRBV29-1|.|few|TRBJ1-2
TGCAGCGTCCGCCCGGGGGGAAGGAACTATGGCTACACCTTC
CSVRPGGRNYGYTF
>TRBV12-3/TRBV12-4|.|.|TRBJ2-7
TGTGCCAGCAGTGTGTCATTTCTAGACTACGAGCAGTACTTC
CASSVSFLDYEQYF
>TRBV7-9|.|.|TRBJ1-6
TGTGCCAGCAGCCCCGCTGGGAAAACAGAGACCGCACCCCTCCACTTT
CASSPAGKTETAPLHF
>TRBV20-1|.|many|TRBJ2-5
TGCAGTGCTAGTTTGGACCCCGGGGCCCAGTACTTC
CSASLDPGAQYF
>TRBV29-1|.|.|TRBJ1-4
TGCAGCGTGCGGGGGCTTTCCCATGAAAAACTGTTTTTT
CSVRGLSHEKLFF
>TRBV5-1|.|many|TRBJ2-7
TGCGCCAGCAGCTTGGGGCCAGGGGAAGCCTACGAGCAGTACTTC
CASSLGPGEAYEQYF